This T cell receptor (beta chain) is from a study of regulatory T cells in long-lasting Graves disease. Time point specified: persistent/refractory GD, antithyroid drugs over 5 years with positive TRAb. The authors made the TCR library using RNA they extracted from PBMCs. In building TCR beta libraries, iRepertoire HTBI primers were used together with Arm-PCR of CDR3 regions. TCRdb called the multiplex PCR reads again in MiXCR, with one record for every CDR3 protein. Of roughly 450,000 distinct CDR3 sequences in the sample, about 20% were seen once. CDR1 and CDR2 from the germline V gene are MNHGY and SVAAGI. The length of the CDR3 is 13 residues. Details on this clonotype: It may be a read error: a sequence one base away is much more abundant.

The TCR was taken from a female donor with Graves disease. The sequenced sample was peripheral blood mononuclear cells (PBMCs), obtained when the disease was refractory, from a patient treated with antithyroid drugs. This chain joins TRBV6-9 and TRBJ2-7; TRBD1 agrees at 8 bases. The chain's CDR3 is CASSYGQGYEQHF. DNA for the CDR3: TGTGCCAGCAGTTACGGACAGGGCTACGAGCAGCACTTC.